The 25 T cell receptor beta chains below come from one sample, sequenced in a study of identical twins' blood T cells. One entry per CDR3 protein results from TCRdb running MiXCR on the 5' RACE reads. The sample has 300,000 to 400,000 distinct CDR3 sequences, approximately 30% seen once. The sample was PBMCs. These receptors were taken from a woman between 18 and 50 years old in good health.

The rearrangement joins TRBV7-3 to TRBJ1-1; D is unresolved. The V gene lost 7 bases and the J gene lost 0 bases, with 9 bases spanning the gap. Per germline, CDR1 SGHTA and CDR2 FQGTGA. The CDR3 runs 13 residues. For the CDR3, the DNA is TGTGCCAGCAAGAGAATGGTGAACACTGAAGCTTTCTTT. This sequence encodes CASKRMVNTEAFF.

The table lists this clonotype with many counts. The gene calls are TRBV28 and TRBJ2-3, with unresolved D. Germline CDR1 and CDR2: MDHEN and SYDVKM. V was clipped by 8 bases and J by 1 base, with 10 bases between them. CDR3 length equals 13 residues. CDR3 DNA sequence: TGTGCCAGCTCCGGTCCCGGCACAGATACGCAGTATTTT. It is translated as CASSGPGTDTQYF.

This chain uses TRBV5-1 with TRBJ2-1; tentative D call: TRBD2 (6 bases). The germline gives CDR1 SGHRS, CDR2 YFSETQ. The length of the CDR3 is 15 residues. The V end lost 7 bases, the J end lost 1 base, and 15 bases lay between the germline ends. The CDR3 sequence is CASLTQGGSYNEQFF. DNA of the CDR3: TGCGCCAGCTTGACCCAGGGAGGATCCTACAATGAGCAGTTCTTC.

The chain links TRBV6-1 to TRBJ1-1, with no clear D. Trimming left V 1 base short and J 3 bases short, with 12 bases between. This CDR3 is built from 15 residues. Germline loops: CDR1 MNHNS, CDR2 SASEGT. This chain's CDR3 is CASSEVSAGYTEAFF. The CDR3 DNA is TGTGCCAGCAGTGAAGTCTCTGCGGGCTACACTGAAGCTTTCTTT.

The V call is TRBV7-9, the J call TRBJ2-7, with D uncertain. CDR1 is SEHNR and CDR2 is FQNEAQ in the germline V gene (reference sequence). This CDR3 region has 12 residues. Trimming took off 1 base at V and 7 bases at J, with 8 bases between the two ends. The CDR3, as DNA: TGTGCCAGCAGCTTAGGTTTAAGGGAGCAGTACTTC. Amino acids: CASSLGLREQYF.

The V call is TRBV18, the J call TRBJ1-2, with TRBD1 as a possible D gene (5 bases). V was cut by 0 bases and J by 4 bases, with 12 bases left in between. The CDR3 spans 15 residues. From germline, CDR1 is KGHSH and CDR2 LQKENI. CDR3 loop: CASSPPQGVGYGYTF. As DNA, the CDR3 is TGTGCCAGCTCACCACCTCAGGGTGTTGGCTATGGCTACACCTTC.

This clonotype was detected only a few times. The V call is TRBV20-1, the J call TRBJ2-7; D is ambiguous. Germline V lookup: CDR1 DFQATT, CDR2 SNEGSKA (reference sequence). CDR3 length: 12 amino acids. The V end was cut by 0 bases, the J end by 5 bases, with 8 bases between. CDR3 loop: CSAREKTHEQYF. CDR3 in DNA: TGCAGTGCTAGAGAGAAAACCCACGAGCAGTACTTC.

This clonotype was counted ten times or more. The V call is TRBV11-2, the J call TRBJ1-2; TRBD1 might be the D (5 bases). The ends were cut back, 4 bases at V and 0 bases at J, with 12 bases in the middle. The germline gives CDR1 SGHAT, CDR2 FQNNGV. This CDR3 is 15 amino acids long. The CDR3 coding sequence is TGTGCCAGCAGCTCTCTAACAGGTCCTAACTATGGCTACACCTTC. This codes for CASSSLTGPNYGYTF.

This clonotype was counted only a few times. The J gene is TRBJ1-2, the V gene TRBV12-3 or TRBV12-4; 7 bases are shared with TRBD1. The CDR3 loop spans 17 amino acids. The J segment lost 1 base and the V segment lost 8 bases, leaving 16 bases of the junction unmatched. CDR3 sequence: CASYPQSGTANNYGYTF. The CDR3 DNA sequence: TGTGCCAGCTACCCTCAGAGCGGGACAGCAAATAACTATGGCTACACCTTC.

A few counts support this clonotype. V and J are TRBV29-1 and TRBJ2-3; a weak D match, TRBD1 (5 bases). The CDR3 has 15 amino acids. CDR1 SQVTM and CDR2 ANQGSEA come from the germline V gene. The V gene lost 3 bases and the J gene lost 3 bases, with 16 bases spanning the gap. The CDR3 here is CSVDFVRGKTDTQYF. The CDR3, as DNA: TGCAGCGTTGATTTCGTAAGGGGAAAGACAGATACGCAGTATTTT.

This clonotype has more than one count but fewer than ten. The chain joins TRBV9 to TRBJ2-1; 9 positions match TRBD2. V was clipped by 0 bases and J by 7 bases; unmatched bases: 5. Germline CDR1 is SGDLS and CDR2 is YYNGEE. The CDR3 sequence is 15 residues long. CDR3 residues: CASSVGGGAQNEQFF. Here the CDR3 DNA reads TGTGCCAGCAGCGTAGGCGGGGGGGCCCAGAATGAGCAGTTCTTC.

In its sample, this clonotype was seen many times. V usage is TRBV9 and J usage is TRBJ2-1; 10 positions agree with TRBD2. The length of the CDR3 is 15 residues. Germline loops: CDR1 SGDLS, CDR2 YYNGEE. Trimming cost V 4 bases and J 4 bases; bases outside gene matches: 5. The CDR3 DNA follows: TGTGCCAGCAGCCTCGGACTAGCGGAATACAATGAGCAGTTCTTC. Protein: CASSLGLAEYNEQFF.

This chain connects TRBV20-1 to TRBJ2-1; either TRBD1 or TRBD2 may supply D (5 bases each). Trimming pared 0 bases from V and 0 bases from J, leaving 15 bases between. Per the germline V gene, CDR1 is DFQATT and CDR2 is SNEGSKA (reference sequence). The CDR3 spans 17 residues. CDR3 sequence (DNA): TGCAGTGCTAGAGATGGGGCCTCGGGGAGCTCCTACAATGAGCAGTTCTTC. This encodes CSARDGASGSSYNEQFF.

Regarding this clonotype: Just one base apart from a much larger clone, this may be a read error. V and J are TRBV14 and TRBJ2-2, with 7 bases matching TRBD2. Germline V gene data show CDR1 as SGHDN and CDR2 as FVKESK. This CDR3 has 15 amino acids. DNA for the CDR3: TGTGCCCGCAGCCAAGCGGGGATGAACACCGGGGAGCTGTTTTTT. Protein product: CARSQAGMNTGELFF. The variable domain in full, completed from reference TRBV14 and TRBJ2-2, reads EAGVTQFPSHSVIEKGQTVTLRCDPISGHDNLYWYRRVMGKEIKFLLHFVKESKQDESGMPNNRFLAERTGGTYSTLKVQPAELEDSGVYFCARSQAGMNTGELFFGEGSRLTVL.

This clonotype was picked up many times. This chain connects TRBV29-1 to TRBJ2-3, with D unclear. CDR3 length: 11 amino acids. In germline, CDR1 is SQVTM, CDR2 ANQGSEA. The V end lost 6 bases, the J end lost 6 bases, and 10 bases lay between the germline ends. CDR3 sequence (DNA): TGCAGCGTATCGAAAGGGGATACGCAGTATTTT. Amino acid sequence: CSVSKGDTQYF.

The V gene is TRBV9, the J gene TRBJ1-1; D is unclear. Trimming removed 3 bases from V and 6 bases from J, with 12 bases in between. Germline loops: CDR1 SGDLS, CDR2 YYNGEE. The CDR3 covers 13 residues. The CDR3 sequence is CASSGGRVAEAFF. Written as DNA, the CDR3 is TGTGCCAGCAGCGGAGGTAGGGTAGCTGAAGCTTTCTTT.

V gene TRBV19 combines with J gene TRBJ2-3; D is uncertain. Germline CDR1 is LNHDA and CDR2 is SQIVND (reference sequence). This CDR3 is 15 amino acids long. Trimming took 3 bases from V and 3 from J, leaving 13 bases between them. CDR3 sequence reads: CASSIGVRFTDTQYF. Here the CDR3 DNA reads TGTGCCAGTAGTATTGGCGTGAGATTTACAGATACGCAGTATTTT.

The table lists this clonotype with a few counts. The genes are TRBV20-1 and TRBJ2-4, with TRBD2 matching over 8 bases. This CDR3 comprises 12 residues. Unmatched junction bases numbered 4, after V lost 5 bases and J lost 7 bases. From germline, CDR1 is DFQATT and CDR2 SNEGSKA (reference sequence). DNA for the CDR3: TGCAGTGCTCGGGAGGGCGGGAACATTCAGTACTTC. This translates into CSAREGGNIQYF.

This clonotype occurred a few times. This chain's CDR3 is CASKDTVANYGYTF. DNA for the CDR3: TGTGCCAGTAAGGACACAGTTGCTAACTATGGCTACACCTTC. The V and J genes are TRBV19 and TRBJ1-2; a weak D match, TRBD1 (5 bases). The CDR3 has 14 amino acids. V lost 7 bases and J lost 0, with 12 bases in between. Germline V CDR1 and CDR2: LNHDA, SQIVND (reference sequence).

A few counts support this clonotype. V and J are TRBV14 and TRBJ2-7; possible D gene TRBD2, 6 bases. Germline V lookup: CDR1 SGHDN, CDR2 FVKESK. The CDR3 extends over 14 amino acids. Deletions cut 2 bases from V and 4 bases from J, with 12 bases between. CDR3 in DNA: TGTGCCAGCAGCCAACGAACGGGAGTATACGAGCAGTACTTC. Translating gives CASSQRTGVYEQYF.

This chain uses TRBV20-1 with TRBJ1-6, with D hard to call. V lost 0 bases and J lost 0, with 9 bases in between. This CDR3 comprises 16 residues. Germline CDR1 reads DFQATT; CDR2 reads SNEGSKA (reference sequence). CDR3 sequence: CSARDLMTSYNSPLHF. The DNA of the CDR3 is TGCAGTGCTAGAGATCTCATGACCTCCTATAATTCACCCCTCCACTTT.

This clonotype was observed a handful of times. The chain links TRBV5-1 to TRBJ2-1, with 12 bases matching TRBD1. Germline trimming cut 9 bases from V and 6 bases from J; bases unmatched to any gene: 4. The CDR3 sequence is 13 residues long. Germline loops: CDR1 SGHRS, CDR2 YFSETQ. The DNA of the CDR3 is TGCGCCACAGGGACAGGGGGCTCCAATGAGCAGTTCTTC. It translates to CATGTGGSNEQFF.

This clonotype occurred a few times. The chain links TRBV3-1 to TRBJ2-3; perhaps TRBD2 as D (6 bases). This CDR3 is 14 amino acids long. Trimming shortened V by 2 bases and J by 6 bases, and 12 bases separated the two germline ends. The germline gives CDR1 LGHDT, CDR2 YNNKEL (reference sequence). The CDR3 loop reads CASSQRIREDTQYF. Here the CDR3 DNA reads TGTGCCAGCAGCCAACGAATCCGGGAGGATACGCAGTATTTT.

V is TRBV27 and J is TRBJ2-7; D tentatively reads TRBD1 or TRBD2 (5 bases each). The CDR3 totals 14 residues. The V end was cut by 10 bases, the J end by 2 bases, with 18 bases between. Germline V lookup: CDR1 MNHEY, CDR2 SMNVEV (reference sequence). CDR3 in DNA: TGTGCCATCTTCACGGGGCCACCCCCCTACGAGCAGTACTTC. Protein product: CAIFTGPPPYEQYF.

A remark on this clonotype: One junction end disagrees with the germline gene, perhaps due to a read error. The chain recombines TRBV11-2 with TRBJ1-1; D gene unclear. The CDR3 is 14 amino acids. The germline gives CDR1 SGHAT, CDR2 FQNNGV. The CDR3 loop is CAGSLGLLNTEAFF. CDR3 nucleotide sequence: TGTGCCGGCAGCTTAGGGCTTTTGAACACTGAAGCTTTCTTT.